This passage covers 20 T cell receptor beta chains from one sample sequenced in a study of shared clonotypes between healthy human individuals. The repertoire was sequenced with immunoSEQ multiplex PCR; TCRdb's copy has only in-frame clones and lacks some. The data contain some 800,000 clones, 80% to 95% of them seen just once; the ten biggest clones take up 24%. The naive CD8 population came from CD45RO-negative cells selected for CCR7, without terminally differentiated effector memory CD45RA+ cells. Sequences were obtained from naive CD8+ T cells sorted from blood. These TCRs come from a man in his thirties or forties in good health.

The chain combines TRBV28 with TRBJ2-1; D may be TRBD2 (6 bases). Germline lookup yields CDR1 MDHEN and CDR2 SYDVKM. The CDR3 sequence is 12 residues long. The CDR3 region has the DNA TGTGCTCGAAACCGAATTGGGGGGGAGCAGTTCTTC. Its protein product is CARNRIGGEQFF.

This sequence joins TRBV27 and TRBJ1-3; TRBD1 matches 8 bases. V shed 3 bases and J 2 bases; nucleotides not matched to a gene: 3. Germline V gene sequence: CDR1 MNHEY, CDR2 SMNVEV (reference sequence). CDR3 length: 15 amino acids. CDR3 sequence reads: CASSFSQGAGNTIYF. The CDR3 DNA follows: TGTGCCAGCAGTTTCTCACAGGGGGCTGGAAACACCATATATTTT.

The gene calls are TRBV7-8 and TRBJ2-7, with TRBD2 matching over 13 bases. The CDR3 is 17 amino acids. The trim removed 3 bases at V and 6 bases at J, leaving 11 bases unmatched. CDR1 is SGHVS, CDR2 FQNEAQ, per germline. The CDR3 here is CASSFRTGLAGVLEQYF. The CDR3 DNA sequence: TGTGCCAGCAGCTTCAGAACCGGACTAGCGGGAGTCCTCGAGCAGTACTTC. The full variable domain, its missing parts supplied by reference TRBV7-8 and TRBJ2-7, is GAGVSQSPRYKVAKRGQDVALRCDPISGHVSLFWYQQALGQGPEFLTYFQNEAQLDKSGLPSDRFFAERPEGSVSTLKIQRTQQEDSAVYLCASSFRTGLAGVLEQYFGPGTRLTVT.

This clone appeared a single time. The same CDR3 is also encoded by other DNA sequences in this sample. The genes are TRBV13 and TRBJ2-7; no reliable D call. Between the trimmed V and J ends, which lost 3 bases and 0 bases, there was a span of 6 bases. The V gene's germline CDR1 is PRHDT and CDR2 FYEKMQ (reference sequence). This CDR3 is 13 amino acids long. This CDR3 is CASSFGASYEQYF. The CDR3 nucleotides read TGTGCCAGCAGCTTCGGCGCCTCCTACGAGCAGTACTTC.

In DNA form, the CDR3 reads TGTGCCAGCAGTTCCCTAGGGTCTAATCAGCCCCAGCATTTT. Protein sequence: CASSSLGSNQPQHF. J is TRBJ1-5 and V is TRBV7-6, with D unclear. The V gene's germline CDR1 is SGHVS and CDR2 FNYEAQ. V shed 6 bases and J shed 4 bases, with 13 bases lying between them. This CDR3 comprises 14 residues.

The chain combines TRBV4-1 with TRBJ1-2; possibly TRBD1 for D (6 bases). This CDR3 is built from 15 residues. Deletions cut 1 base from V and 2 bases from J, with 11 bases between. Germline CDR1 reads MGHRA; CDR2 reads YSYEKL. The CDR3 is CASSQVDSPNYGYTF. CDR3 in DNA: TGCGCCAGCAGCCAAGTGGACAGCCCCAACTATGGCTACACCTTC.

The V call is TRBV16, the J call TRBJ1-2, with TRBD1 as a possible D gene (6 bases). CDR3 length: 16 residues. V was clipped by 0 bases and J by 6 bases, with 17 bases between them. The germline V gene has CDR1 KGHSY and CDR2 FQNENV. CDR3 DNA sequence: TGTGCCAGCAGCCAATCTGCAACAGGGAATACCGATGGCTACACCTTC. Encoded protein: CASSQSATGNTDGYTF. Supplemented by reference TRBV16 and TRBJ1-2, the full variable domain reads GEEVAQTPKHLVRGEGQKAKLYCAPIKGHSYVFWYQQVLKNEFKFLISFQNENVFDETGMPKERFSAKCLPNSPCSLEIQATKLEDSAVYFCASSQSATGNTDGYTFGSGTRLTVV.

The J gene is TRBJ2-7, the V gene TRBV9; weak D call: TRBD1 (5 bases). V lost 0 bases and J lost 6, with 10 bases in between. Germline lookup yields CDR1 SGDLS and CDR2 YYNGEE. This CDR3 is 13 amino acids long. The CDR3, as DNA: TGTGCCAGCAGCGTAGACCAGGGTACCGAGCAGTACTTC. It codes for CASSVDQGTEQYF.

The rearrangement uses TRBV27 and TRBJ2-7; no clear D gene. Germline lookup yields CDR1 MNHEY and CDR2 SMNVEV (reference sequence). This CDR3 is 13 amino acids long. V lost 8 bases and J 3 bases, leaving 14 bases between the germline ends. For the CDR3, the DNA is TGTGCCAGCGGCGGAGTAGTCTACTACGAGCAGTACTTC. It translates to CASGGVVYYEQYF.

The J gene is TRBJ2-1, the V gene TRBV9, with unresolved D. The CDR3 is 14 residues long. CDR1 is SGDLS, CDR2 YYNGEE, per germline. V was pared by 2 bases and J by 6 bases, with 12 bases between. The CDR3: CASSVASKINEQFF. CDR3 bases: TGTGCCAGCAGCGTCGCGAGTAAGATCAATGAGCAGTTCTTC.

The chain has TRBV19 and TRBJ2-7, with 9 nucleotides matching TRBD1. The CDR3 loop spans 16 amino acids. Germline CDR1 reads LNHDA; CDR2 reads SQIVND (reference sequence). Unmatched junction bases numbered 9, after V lost 4 bases and J lost 2 bases. The CDR3 region has the DNA TGTGCCAGTAGTAACGGACAGGGGACGGCAACCTACGAGCAGTACTTC. Translating it yields CASSNGQGTATYEQYF.

This clone was seen a few times. The genes are TRBV7-9 and TRBJ2-1, with 7 nucleotides matching TRBD2. CDR1 is SEHNR, CDR2 FQNEAQ, per germline (reference sequence). V was pared by 7 bases and J by 10 bases, with 16 bases of the junction left unmatched. This CDR3 contains 15 residues. The CDR3 coding sequence is TGTGCCAGCACCCCAGGGCGGGAGTTCCTAGGAGAGCAGTTCTTC. This translates into CASTPGREFLGEQFF.

In this sample, this clone turned up once. J is TRBJ2-1 and V is TRBV28; D is unresolved. CDR1 is MDHEN, CDR2 SYDVKM, per germline. The CDR3 is 15 residues long. V gave up 7 bases and J gave up 4 bases, with 17 bases separating them. The CDR3 reads CASTLEGLAYNEQFF. The CDR3 DNA reads as TGTGCCAGCACCCTCGAAGGCCTCGCTTACAATGAGCAGTTCTTC. The full variable domain, completed using reference TRBV28 and TRBJ2-1, is DVKVTQSSRYLVKRTGEKVFLECVQDMDHENMFWYRQDPGLGLRLIYFSYDVKMKEKGDIPEGYSVSREKKERFSLILESASTNQTSMYLCASTLEGLAYNEQFFGPGTRLTVL.

This clone appeared once. The sample carries other DNA sequences with the same CDR3. This sequence joins TRBV7-9 and TRBJ2-1, with D possibly matching TRBD1 (5 bases). Germline CDR1 reads SEHNR; CDR2 reads FQNEAQ (reference sequence). The V end lost 2 bases, the J end lost 3 bases, and 5 bases lay between the germline ends. CDR3 size: 13 residues. CDR3 nucleotides: TGTGCCAGCAGCTTACAGGGCTACAATGAGCAGTTCTTC. Translated, it gives CASSLQGYNEQFF.

This chain links TRBV6-4 with TRBJ2-3; D gene unclear. V lost 4 bases to trimming and J lost 3 bases, with 8 bases between them. Germline V gives CDR1 MRHNA, CDR2 SNTAGT. This CDR3 has 13 residues. DNA for the CDR3: TGTGCCAGCAGTGCTTCCTTTACAGATACGCAGTATTTT. It codes for CASSASFTDTQYF.

Of note for this clone: Within the sample, other DNA sequences also encode this same CDR3. The chain carries TRBV27 and TRBJ2-7, with D unresolved. V lost 5 bases and J 2 bases, leaving 7 bases between the germline ends. CDR3 length equals 12 residues. CDR1 is MNHEY, CDR2 SMNVEV, per germline (reference sequence). The CDR3 is CASSPSPYEQYF. The DNA of the CDR3 is TGTGCCAGCAGTCCAAGTCCCTACGAGCAGTACTTC.

This rearrangement joins TRBV6-5 to TRBJ2-1; the D gene could be TRBD1 or TRBD2 (5 bases each). V was clipped by 8 bases and J by 1 base, with 9 bases between them. Germline V gene lookup returns CDR1 MNHEY and CDR2 SVGAGI. CDR3 length: 13 amino acids. CDR3 coding DNA: TGTGCCAGCGGGGGTGAATCCTACAATGAGCAGTTCTTC. Its translation: CASGGESYNEQFF.

The chain employs TRBV11-2 and TRBJ2-7; D unresolved. This CDR3 comprises 13 residues. CDR1 is SGHAT and CDR2 is FQNNGV in the germline V gene. V shed 4 bases and J shed 2 bases, with 9 bases lying between them. For the CDR3, the DNA is TGTGCCAGCAGCTCCCTAAACCCCTACGAGCAGTACTTC. Its translation is CASSSLNPYEQYF.

The chain combines TRBV15 with TRBJ2-1, with unresolved D. Germline lookup yields CDR1 LNHNV and CDR2 YYDKDF (reference sequence). CDR3 length equals 14 residues. Trimming removed 0 bases at V and 6 bases at J, with 9 bases between. CDR3 nucleotide sequence: TGTGCCACCAGCAGAGACGACTGGACCAATGAGCAGTTCTTC. Its protein is CATSRDDWTNEQFF. The full variable domain, completed using reference TRBV15 and TRBJ2-1, is DAMVIQNPRYQVTQFGKPVTLSCSQTLNHNVMYWYQQKSSQAPKLLFHYYDKDFNNEADTPDNFQSRRPNTSFCFLDIRSPGLGDTAMYLCATSRDDWTNEQFFGPGTRLTVL.

The chain links TRBV5-4 to TRBJ1-1; D call uncertain. CDR1 SGHNT and CDR2 YYREEE come from the germline V gene (reference sequence). This CDR3 is 14 amino acids long. The V gene lost 4 bases and the J gene lost 1 base, with 11 bases spanning the gap. The CDR3 sequence is CASSLGPKNTEAFF. CDR3 DNA sequence: TGTGCCAGCAGCCTAGGACCGAAGAACACTGAAGCTTTCTTT.